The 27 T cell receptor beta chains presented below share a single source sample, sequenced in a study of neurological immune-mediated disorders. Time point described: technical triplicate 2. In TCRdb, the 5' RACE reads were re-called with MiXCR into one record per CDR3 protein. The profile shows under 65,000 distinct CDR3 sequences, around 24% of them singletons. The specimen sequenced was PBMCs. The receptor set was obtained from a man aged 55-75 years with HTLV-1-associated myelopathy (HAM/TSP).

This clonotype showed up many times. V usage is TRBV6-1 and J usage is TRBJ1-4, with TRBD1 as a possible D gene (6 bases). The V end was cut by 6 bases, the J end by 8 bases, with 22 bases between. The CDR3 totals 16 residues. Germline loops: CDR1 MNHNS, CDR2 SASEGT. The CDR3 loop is CASREPQGQIREKLFF. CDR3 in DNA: TGTGCCAGCAGAGAACCCCAGGGGCAAATAAGAGAAAAACTGTTTTTT.

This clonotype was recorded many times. The CDR3 is CSATGRVSTDTQYF. The CDR3 region has the DNA TGCAGTGCTACCGGGCGGGTTAGCACAGATACGCAGTATTTT. The genes are TRBV20-1 and TRBJ2-3; D might be TRBD2 (5 bases). The CDR3 is made up of 14 amino acids. Germline values: CDR1 DFQATT, CDR2 SNEGSKA (reference sequence). Between the trimmed V and J ends, which lost 4 bases and 0 bases, there was a span of 11 bases.

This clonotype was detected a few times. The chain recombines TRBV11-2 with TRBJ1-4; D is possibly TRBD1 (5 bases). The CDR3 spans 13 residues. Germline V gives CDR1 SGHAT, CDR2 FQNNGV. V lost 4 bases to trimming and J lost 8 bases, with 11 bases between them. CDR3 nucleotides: TGTGCCAGCAGCTCCGGACGGGGGGAAAAACTGTTTTTT. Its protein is CASSSGRGEKLFF.

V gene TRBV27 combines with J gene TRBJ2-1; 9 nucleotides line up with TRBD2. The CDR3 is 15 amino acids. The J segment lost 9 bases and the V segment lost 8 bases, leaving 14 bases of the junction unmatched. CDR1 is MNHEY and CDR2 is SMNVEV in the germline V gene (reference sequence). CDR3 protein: CASGVAGVVQTEQFF. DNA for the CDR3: TGTGCCAGCGGGGTAGCGGGAGTGGTGCAAACTGAGCAGTTCTTC.

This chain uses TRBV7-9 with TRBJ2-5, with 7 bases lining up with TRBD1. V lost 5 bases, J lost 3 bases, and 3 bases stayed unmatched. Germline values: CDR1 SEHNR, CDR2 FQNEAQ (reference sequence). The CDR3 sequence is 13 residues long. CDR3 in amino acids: CASSRTGKETQYF. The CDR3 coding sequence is TGTGCCAGCAGCAGGACAGGAAAAGAGACCCAGTACTTC.

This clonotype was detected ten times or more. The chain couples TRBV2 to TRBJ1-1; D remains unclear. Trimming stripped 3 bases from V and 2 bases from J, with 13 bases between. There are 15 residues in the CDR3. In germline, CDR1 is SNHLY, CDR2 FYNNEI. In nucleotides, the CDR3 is TGTGCCAGCAGTGAGCAAGCCCCCACTAACACTGAAGCTTTCTTT. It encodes CASSEQAPTNTEAFF.

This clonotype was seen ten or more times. CDR3 sequence (DNA): TGTGCCAGCTTAAAGGCGCCGAACTATGGCTACACCTTC. It yields the protein CASLKAPNYGYTF. The chain couples TRBV6-6 to TRBJ1-2; D gene uncertain. Germline CDR1 reads MNHNY; CDR2 reads SVGAGI (reference sequence). V lost 8 bases and J 2 bases, leaving 12 bases between the germline ends. This CDR3 region has 13 residues.

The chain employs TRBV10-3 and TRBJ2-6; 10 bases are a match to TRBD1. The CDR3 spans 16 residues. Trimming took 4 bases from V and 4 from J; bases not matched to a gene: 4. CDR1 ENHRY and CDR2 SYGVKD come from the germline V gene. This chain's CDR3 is CAISGQGARGANVLTF. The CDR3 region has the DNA TGTGCCATCAGTGGACAGGGGGCGCGAGGGGCCAACGTCCTGACTTTC.

CDR3 in DNA: TGTGCCAGCAGTGAATCGACAGGGTTCTACGAGCAGTACTTC. Amino acid sequence: CASSESTGFYEQYF. The chain has TRBV6-1 and TRBJ2-7; 7 bases match TRBD1. Trimming took 2 bases from V and 3 from J; bases not matched to a gene: 4. This CDR3 contains 14 residues. Germline assignment: CDR1 MNHNS and CDR2 SASEGT.

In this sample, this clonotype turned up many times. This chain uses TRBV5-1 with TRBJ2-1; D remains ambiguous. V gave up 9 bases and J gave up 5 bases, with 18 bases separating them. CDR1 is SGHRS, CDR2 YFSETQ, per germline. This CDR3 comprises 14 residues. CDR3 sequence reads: CANSPRDGNNEQFF. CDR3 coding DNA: TGCGCCAACAGTCCTCGCGACGGAAACAATGAGCAGTTCTTC.

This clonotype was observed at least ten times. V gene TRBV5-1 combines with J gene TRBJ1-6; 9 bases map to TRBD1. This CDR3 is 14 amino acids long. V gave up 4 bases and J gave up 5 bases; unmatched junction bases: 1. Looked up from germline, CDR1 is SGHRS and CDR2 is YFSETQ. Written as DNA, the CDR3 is TGCGCCAGCAGCCGGACAGGGGATAATTCACCCCTCCACTTT. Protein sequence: CASSRTGDNSPLHF.

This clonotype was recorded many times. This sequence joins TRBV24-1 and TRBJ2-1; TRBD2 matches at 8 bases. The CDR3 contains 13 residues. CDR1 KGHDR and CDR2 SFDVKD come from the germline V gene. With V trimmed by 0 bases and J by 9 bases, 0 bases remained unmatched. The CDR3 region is CATSDLRGGEQFF. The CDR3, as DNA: TGTGCCACCAGTGATTTGCGGGGGGGTGAGCAGTTCTTC.

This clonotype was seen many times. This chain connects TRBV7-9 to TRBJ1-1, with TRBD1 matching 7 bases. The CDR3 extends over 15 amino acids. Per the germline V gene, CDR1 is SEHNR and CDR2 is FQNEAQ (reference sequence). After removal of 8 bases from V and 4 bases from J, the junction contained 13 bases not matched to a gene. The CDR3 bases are TGTGCCAGCGGGACTTCGACAGGGTGGGGCACTGAAGCTTTCTTT. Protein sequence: CASGTSTGWGTEAFF.

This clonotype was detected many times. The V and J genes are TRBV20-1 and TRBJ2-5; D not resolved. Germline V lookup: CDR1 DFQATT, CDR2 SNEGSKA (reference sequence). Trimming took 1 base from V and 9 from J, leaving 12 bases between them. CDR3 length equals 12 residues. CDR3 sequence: CSARVVLGAQYF. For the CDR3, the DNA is TGCAGTGCTAGAGTGGTTCTTGGGGCCCAGTACTTC.

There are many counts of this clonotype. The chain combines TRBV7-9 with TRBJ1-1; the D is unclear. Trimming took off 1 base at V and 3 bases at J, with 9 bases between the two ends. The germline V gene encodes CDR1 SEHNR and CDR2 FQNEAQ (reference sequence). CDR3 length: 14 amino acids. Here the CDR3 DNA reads TGTGCCAGCAGCTTAGTGGAGGGATACACTGAAGCTTTCTTT. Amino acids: CASSLVEGYTEAFF.

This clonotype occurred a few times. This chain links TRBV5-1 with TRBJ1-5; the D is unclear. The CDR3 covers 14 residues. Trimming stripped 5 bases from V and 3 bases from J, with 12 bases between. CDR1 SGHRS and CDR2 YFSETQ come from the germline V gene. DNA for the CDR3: TGCGCCAGCAGTCAATCGGGAATCAATCAGCCCCAGCATTTT. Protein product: CASSQSGINQPQHF.

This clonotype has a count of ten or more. As DNA, the CDR3 is TGTGCCAGCAGTTTGGGGGGCCAGCTAAACACTGAAGCTTTCTTT. Protein sequence: CASSLGGQLNTEAFF. The J gene is TRBJ1-1, the V gene TRBV12-3 or TRBV12-4; D possibly corresponds to TRBD1 (6 bases). The CDR3 is made up of 15 amino acids. V lost 3 bases and J lost 2, with 13 bases in between.

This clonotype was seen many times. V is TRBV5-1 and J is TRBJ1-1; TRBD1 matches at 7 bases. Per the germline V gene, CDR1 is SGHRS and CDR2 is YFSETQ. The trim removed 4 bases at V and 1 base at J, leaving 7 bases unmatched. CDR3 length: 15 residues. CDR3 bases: TGCGCCAGCAGCCGGCAGGGGGGTGAGAACACTGAAGCTTTCTTT. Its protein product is CASSRQGGENTEAFF.

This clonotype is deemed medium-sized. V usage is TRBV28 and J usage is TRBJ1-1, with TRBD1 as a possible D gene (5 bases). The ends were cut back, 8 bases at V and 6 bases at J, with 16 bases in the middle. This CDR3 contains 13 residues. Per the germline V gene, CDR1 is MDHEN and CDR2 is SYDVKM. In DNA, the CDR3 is TGTGCCAGCGCAGAAGGGCCCAGGGCTGAAGCTTTCTTT. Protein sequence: CASAEGPRAEAFF.

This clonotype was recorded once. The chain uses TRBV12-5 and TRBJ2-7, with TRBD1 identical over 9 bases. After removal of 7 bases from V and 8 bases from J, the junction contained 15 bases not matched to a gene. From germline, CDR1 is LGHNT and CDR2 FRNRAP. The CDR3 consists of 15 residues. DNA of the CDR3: TGTGCTAGTGCCCCATCCGGGACAGGGTCGTTTAAGCAGTACTTC. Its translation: CASAPSGTGSFKQYF.

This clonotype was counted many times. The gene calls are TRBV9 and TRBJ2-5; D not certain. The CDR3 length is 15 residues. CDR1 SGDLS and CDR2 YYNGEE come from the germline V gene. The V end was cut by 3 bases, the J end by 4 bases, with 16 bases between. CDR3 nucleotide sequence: TGTGCCAGCAGCGAGACGTCCCTGGTTCCAGAGACCCAGTACTTC. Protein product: CASSETSLVPETQYF. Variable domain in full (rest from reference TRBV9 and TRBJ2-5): DSGVTQTPKHLITATGQRVTLRCSPRSGDLSVYWYQQSLDQGLQFLIQYYNGEERAKGNILERFSAQQFPDLHSELNLSSLELGDSALYFCASSETSLVPETQYFGPGTRLLVL.

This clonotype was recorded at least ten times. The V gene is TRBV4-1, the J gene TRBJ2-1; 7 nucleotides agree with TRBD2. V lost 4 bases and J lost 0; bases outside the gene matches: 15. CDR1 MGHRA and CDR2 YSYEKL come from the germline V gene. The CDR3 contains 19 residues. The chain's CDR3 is CASSLTPGGGRGSYNEQFF. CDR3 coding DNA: TGCGCCAGCAGCCTTACGCCGGGAGGAGGGAGAGGCTCCTACAATGAGCAGTTCTTC.

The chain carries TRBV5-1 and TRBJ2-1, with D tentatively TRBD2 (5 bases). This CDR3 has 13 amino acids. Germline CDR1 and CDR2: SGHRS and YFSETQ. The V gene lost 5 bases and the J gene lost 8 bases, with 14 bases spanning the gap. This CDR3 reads CASRPTTSDEQFF. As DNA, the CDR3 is TGCGCCAGCAGGCCGACTACGTCGGATGAGCAGTTCTTC.

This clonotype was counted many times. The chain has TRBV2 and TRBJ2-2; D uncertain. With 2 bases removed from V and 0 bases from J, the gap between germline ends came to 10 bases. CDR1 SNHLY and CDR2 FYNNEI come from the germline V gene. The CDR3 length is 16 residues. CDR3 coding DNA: TGTGCCAGCAGTGAATGGTCCCCCCCGAACACCGGGGAGCTGTTTTTT. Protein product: CASSEWSPPNTGELFF.

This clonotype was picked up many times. The CDR3 DNA is TGCAGTGCTAGAGAGGGCCACTCTGGGGCCAACGTCCTGACTTTC. Residues: CSAREGHSGANVLTF. This chain uses TRBV20-1 with TRBJ2-6, with D unclear. The CDR3 consists of 15 residues. Trimming removed 0 bases from V and 0 bases from J, with 6 bases in between. Germline V gene sequence: CDR1 DFQATT, CDR2 SNEGSKA (reference sequence).

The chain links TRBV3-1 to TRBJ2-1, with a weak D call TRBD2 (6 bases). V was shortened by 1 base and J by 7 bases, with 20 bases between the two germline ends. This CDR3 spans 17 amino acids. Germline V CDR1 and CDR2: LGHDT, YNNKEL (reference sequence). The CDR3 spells CASSQGAGLSGWNEQFF. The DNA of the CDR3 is TGTGCCAGCAGCCAAGGGGCCGGACTATCGGGGTGGAATGAGCAGTTCTTC.

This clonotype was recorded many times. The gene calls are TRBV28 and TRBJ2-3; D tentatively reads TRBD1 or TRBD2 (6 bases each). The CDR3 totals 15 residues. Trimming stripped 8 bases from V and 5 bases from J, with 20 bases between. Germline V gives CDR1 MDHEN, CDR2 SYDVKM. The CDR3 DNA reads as TGTGCCAGCCAGGAGGGGGGCGGGATCGTAGATACGCAGTATTTT. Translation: CASQEGGGIVDTQYF.